This TCR beta chain was sequenced in a study of T-cell memory formation after mild COVID-19 (dated by TCRdb to the early 2020s). A note on the overall study: TCR sequence clusters from the two donors were largely donor specific. In two donors, T-cell clones that expanded and contracted after mild COVID-19 were followed by sequencing TCRalpha and TCRbeta repertoires longitudinally. The cohort comprised two young, previously healthy adult volunteers, one female and one male.

Ficoll-Paque density gradient centrifugation was used to isolate PBMCs. The sample was run on an Illumina NovaSeq 6000. TCRalpha and TCRbeta cDNA libraries were built by 5'RACE with constant-segment primers, adding sample barcodes and unique molecular identifiers. RNA was extracted from every sample with Trizol reagent. Libraries were amplified in two PCR steps, with a second sample barcode and Illumina TruSeq adapters added in the second step. Sequencing of the libraries was done on an Illumina NovaSeq, producing 2 x 150 bp paired-end reads. Per the source publication's procedure: The reads were demultiplexed and collapsed into UMI-guided consensus sequences using migec v1.2.7. Using mixcr v2.1.11, UMI consensuses were aligned to TRA and TRB V and J templates and then assembled into clonotypes. Expanded or contracted clonotypes were those called significant by both edgeR and NoisET, with noise models trained on biological replicates. For edgeR calls, the thresholds were a false discovery rate-adjusted p below 0.01 and a log2 fold-change of 1. PCA with hierarchical clustering of max-normalized trajectories of the 1000 most abundant clonotypes was used as exploratory dynamics analysis. Separately sequenced CD4+ and CD8+ repertoires were used to assign a CD4 or CD8 phenotype to each responding clone. Using fastp trimming at Q25 and MiXCR clonotype assembly, TCRdb reanalyzed the public sequencing data and kept in-frame beta chains. Each entry merges the rows of one CDR3 protein and shows their most common DNA and genes. For this entry, the V and J calls and clone size follow TCRdb and not the study's own pipeline. This sample comprises 360,000 or so distinct CDR3 sequences, approximately 29% of them detected only once. Roughly 13% of the sample rests with the top ten.

General findings and caveats noted by the study authors: SARS-CoV-2 specificity of the second-wave clones peaking on day 37 was not confirmed. Some responding clones were detected in pre-infection memory, which suggested that pre-existing cross-reactive memory T cells had joined the SARS-CoV-2 response. Contracting CD4+ clones were found mainly in CM and EM memory subsets, while CD8+ clones were enriched in EMRA. The study included only a couple of mild cases, and larger cohorts that include severe cases with pre-infection samples were judged to be necessary. Clones contracting from day 15 to 85 had balanced CD4/CD8 phenotypes, while a second wave expanding from day 15 to 37 was biased towards CD4+.

This clonotype showed up just a few times. The clone's antigen remains unknown. No base-level quality is on record; no much larger clone is a single base apart. V loses 7 bases of germline sequence and J loses 0 bases, and the interval between the two ends is 17 bases. Looking up the germline V gene yields CDR1 SGHRS and CDR2 YFSETQ. The CDR3, from cysteine to phenylalanine, totals 16 residues. The kept DNA is CDR3 alone, 48 bases in frame from the first base. The sequencing sample was made of PBMCs or a T cell subset sorted from them (not recorded which). This sequence uses TRBV5-1 and TRBJ2-4; the D segment may tentatively be TRBD1 or TRBD2, each giving 5 matched bases. The clonotype comes from an adult woman who had mild COVID-19 (a few samples of this study predate the infection). The sample titles of this study are shuffled in the database, so cell type and time point are left out; the donor was told from shared clones. The CDR3 protein: CASPLPGRLAKNIQYF. The DNA sequence reads TGCGCCAGCCCCCTGCCGGGACGGTTAGCCAAAAACATTCAGTACTTC.